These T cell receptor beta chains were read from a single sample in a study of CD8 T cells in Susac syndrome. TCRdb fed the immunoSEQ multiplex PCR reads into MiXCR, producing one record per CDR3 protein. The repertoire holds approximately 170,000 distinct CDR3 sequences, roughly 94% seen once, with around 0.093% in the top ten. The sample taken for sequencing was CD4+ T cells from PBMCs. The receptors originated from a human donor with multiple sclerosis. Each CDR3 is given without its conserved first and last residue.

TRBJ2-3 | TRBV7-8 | ASSIGGLDTQY
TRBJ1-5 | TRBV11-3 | ASSLDHRDFVLYSNQPQH
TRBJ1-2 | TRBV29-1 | SVPQGVQGYT
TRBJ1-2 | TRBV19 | ASSIGRLYGYT
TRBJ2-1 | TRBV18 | ASSPGTSAEEQF
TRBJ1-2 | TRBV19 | ASSERSSYGYT
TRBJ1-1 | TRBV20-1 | SAIGTENTEAF
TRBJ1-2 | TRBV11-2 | ASSLDGSGYT
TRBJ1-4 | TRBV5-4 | ASSSGRGTGDEKLF
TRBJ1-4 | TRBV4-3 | ASSHQDEKLF
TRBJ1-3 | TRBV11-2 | ASSEEGYSGNTIY
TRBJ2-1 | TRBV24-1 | ATSEPGTLHRNEQF
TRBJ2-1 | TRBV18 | ASSYSGGSYNEQF
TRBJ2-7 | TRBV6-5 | ASSYRGRQFSAYEQY
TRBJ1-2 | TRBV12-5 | ASGLGSYGYT
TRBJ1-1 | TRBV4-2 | ASSQPDRGNTEAF
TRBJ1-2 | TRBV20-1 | SAARNYGYT
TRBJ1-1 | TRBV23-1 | ASLARGYGTEAF
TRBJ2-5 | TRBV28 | ASRLRETQY
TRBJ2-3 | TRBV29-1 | SVRTQGRRVDTQY
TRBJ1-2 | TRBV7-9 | ASSLQEGYGYT
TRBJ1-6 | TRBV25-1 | ASRGGQGFGSNSPLH
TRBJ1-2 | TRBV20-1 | SSRTGERYGYT
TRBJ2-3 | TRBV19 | ASSNRDYFTDTQY
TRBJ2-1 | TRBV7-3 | ASSLPQLSEQF
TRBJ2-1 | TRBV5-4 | ASSSPDAYNEQF
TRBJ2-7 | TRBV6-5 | ASTPGGSYEQY
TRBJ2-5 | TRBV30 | AWRVGRKETQY
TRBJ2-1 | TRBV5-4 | ASSVTRRNEQF
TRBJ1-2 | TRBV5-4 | ASSQPGQGERGYT
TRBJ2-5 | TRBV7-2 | ASSVDQETQY
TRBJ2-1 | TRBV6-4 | ASRVGLAGDNEQF
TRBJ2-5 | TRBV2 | ASSDQGGFETQY
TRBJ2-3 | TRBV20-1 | SAIPSTDTQY
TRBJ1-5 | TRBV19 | ASSVTGDQPQH
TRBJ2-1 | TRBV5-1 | ASNEGSGNEQF
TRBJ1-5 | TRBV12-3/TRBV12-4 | ASSSGFSGQPQH
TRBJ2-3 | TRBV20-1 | SARKTSTDTQY
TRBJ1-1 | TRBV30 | AWRPASRAF
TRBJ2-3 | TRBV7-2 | ASSPSGAPADTQY
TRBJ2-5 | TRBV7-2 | ASSLRYMREGNQETQY
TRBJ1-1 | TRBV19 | ASTQDSLNTEAF
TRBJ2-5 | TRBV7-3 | ASSPWGRSETQY
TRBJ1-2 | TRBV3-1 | ASSQGGMLGYT
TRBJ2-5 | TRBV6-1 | ASSEVEQVGQY
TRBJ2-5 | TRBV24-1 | ATSDPSWETQY